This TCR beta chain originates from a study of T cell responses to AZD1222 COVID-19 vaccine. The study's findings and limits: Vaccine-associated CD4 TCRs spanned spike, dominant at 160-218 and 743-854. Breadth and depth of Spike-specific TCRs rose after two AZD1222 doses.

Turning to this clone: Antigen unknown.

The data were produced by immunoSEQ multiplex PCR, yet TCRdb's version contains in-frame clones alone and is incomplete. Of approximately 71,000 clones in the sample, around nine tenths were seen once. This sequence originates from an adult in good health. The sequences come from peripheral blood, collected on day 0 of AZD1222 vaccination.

CDR3 region: CASPPGSGANVLTF. DNA for the CDR3: TGTGCCAGTCCCCCGGGGTCCGGGGCCAACGTCCTGACTTTC. The chain recombines TRBV19 with TRBJ2-6, with a tentative D call TRBD2 (5 bases). Trimming shortened V by 8 bases and J by 4 bases, and 12 bases separated the two germline ends. CDR3 length: 14 residues. CDR1 is LNHDA and CDR2 is SQIVND in the germline V gene (reference sequence).